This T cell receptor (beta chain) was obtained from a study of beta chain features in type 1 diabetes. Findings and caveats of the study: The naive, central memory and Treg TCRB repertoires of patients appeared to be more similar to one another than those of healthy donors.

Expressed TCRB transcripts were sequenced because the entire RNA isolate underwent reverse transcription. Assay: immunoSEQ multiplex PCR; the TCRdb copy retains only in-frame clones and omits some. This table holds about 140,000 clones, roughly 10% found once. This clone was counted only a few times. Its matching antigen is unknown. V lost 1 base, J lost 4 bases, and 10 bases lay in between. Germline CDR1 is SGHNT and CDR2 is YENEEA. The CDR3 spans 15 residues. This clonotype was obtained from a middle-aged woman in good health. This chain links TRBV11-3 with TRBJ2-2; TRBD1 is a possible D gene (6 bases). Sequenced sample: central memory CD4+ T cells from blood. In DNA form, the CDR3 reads TGTGCCAGCAGCTTAGGGGGGCGACGCACCGGGGAGCTGTTTTTT. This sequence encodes CASSLGGRRTGELFF.